These T cell receptor beta chains were read from a single sample in a study of type 1 regulatory T cells. TCRdb reprocessed the reads via MiXCR and lists one record per CDR3 protein. The sample has about 68,000 distinct CDR3 sequences, roughly 60% seen once. Their target antigens are unknown. Sample: cultured T cells, either the whole culture or a sorted T cell fraction (not recorded which). These receptor sequences come from a human donor in good health. Both conserved end residues are part of each CDR3. The order of the fields is J gene, V gene, CDR3 protein.

TRBJ2-1 | TRBV4-1 | CASSQAWRAPGNEQFF
TRBJ1-1 | TRBV20-1 | CSVRRVDTEAFF
TRBJ1-6 | TRBV30 | CACHVGGVESSPLHF
TRBJ2-2 | TRBV6-2/TRBV6-3 | CASRNPGTTGELFF
TRBJ2-1 | TRBV5-1 | CASTRDFGTEQFF
TRBJ2-3 | TRBV28 | CASSLGPRRQYF
TRBJ1-3 | TRBV4-1 | CASGGAVSGNTIYF
TRBJ1-4 | TRBV27 | CASRLIHDTSNEKLFF
TRBJ2-5 | TRBV7-8 | CASHRSPLRGEETQYF
TRBJ2-1 | TRBV20-1 | CSASEYEQFF
TRBJ2-7 | TRBV6-5 | CASSSDRGPTYEQYF